The rows below give T cell receptor beta chains drawn from one sample of a study of T cell responses to AZD1222 COVID-19 vaccine. Repertoires were generated with immunoSEQ multiplex PCR, while TCRdb's copy carries only in-frame clones and drops some. The data hold some 140,000 clones, with over 85% observed a single time. Sequenced here: peripheral blood, sampled on day 0 of AZD1222 vaccination. These receptor sequences come from an adult in good health. Both conserved end residues are part of each CDR3. The D gene is left open where the match is weak. Clone size appears in some rows only: once, few, many, or a class for an expanded clone.

.,16,.,TRBV29-1,TRBJ1-2,TGCAGCGTTGAAACTGCCTACGAGGGCCGAAACTATGGCTACACCTTC,CSVETAYEGRNYGYTF
.,14,TRBD1,TRBV7-2,TRBJ2-1,TGTGCCAGCAGCCCCGGGACAGGGTGGAATGAGCAGTTCTTC,CASSPGTGWNEQFF
.,15,TRBD1,TRBV9,TRBJ1-2,TGTGCCAGCAGGGAAGGGACAGCGAACTGGGGAGGCTACACCTTC,CASREGTANWGGYTF
.,11,.,TRBV5-1,TRBJ2-1,TGCGCCAGCAGCTTCCACAATGAGCAGTTCTTC,CASSFHNEQFF
.,13,.,TRBV19,TRBJ2-3,TGTGCCAGTAGGACAGTGAACACAGATACGCAGTATTTT,CASRTVNTDTQYF
.,14,TRBD1,TRBV28,TRBJ1-5,TGTGCCAGCAGTTACGGGACAGGCCATCAGCCCCAGCATTTT,CASSYGTGHQPQHF
.,13,.,TRBV6-5,TRBJ2-2,TGTGCCAGCAGGGATATGAACACCGGGGAGCTGTTTTTT,CASRDMNTGELFF
.,13,.,TRBV19,TRBJ1-1,TGTGCCAGTAGTTCGGTTCTGGGCACTGAAGCTTTCTTT,CASSSVLGTEAFF
.,15,.,TRBV7-2,TRBJ2-2,TGTGCCAGCAGCCCCGGCCCTGGCGGTCGGGGGGAGCTGTTTTTT,CASSPGPGGRGELFF
.,11,.,TRBV11-2,TRBJ1-2,TGTGCCAGCAGTGGGGGATATGGCTACACCTTC,CASSGGYGYTF
.,14,.,TRBV6-5,TRBJ1-4,TGTGCCAGCAGTTACACCACAGGGAATGAAAAACTGTTTTTT,CASSYTTGNEKLFF
.,14,TRBD1,TRBV30,TRBJ1-1,TGTGCCTGGAGCCACAGGGGGATGAACACTGAAGCTTTCTTT,CAWSHRGMNTEAFF
.,13,.,TRBV11-1,TRBJ1-5,TGTGCCAGCAGCCCTACTTCCTGGGAGCCCCAGCATTTT,CASSPTSWEPQHF
.,13,.,TRBV3-1/TRBV3-2,TRBJ1-1,TGTGCCAGCAGCCGGGTGGGGAACACTGAAGCTTTCTTT,CASSRVGNTEAFF
.,15,.,TRBV9,TRBJ1-5,TGTGCCAGCAGCATTAGCCCGGACAGCAATCAGCCCCAGCATTTT,CASSISPDSNQPQHF
.,15,.,TRBV7-7,TRBJ2-7,TGTGCCAGCAGCTTAGCTGGGGGAAGCTCCTACGAGCAGTACTTC,CASSLAGGSSYEQYF
.,11,.,TRBV6-2/TRBV6-3,TRBJ2-7,TGTGCCAGCAGCCAGACTAGCGAGCAGTACTTC,CASSQTSEQYF
.,16,TRBD1,TRBV7-9,TRBJ2-1,TGTGCCAGCAGCTCACCGGGACAGGGGTCTTTCAATGAGCAGTTCTTC,CASSSPGQGSFNEQFF
once,15,.,TRBV21-1,TRBJ2-1,TGTGCCAGCCCACAGGGACAGGGGAGCGCAGATGAGCAGTTCTTC,CASPQGQGSADEQFF
once,16,TRBD2,TRBV7-2,TRBJ2-3,TGTGCCAGCAGCTGGAGCGGACTAGCCGGCGCAGATACGCAGTATTTT,CASSWSGLAGADTQYF
.,14,TRBD2,TRBV2,TRBJ2-1,TGTGCCAGCATTTGGACTAGCGGGGGAGGTGAGCAGTTCTTC,CASIWTSGGGEQFF
.,14,TRBD2,TRBV3-1/TRBV3-2,TRBJ2-7,TGTGCCAGCAGCCAAGAGCGTCGGGGGGGCGAGCAGTACTTC,CASSQERRGGEQYF
.,14,.,TRBV4-3,TRBJ1-1,TGCGCCAGCAGCCAAGACTCCGTGAACACTGAAGCTTTCTTT,CASSQDSVNTEAFF
.,18,TRBD1,TRBV5-5,TRBJ1-5,TGTGCCAGCAGCTTGAGGAGGCAGGGGGAGGGTAACAATCAGCCCCAGCATTTT,CASSLRRQGEGNNQPQHF
few,17,.,TRBV5-5,TRBJ1-5,TGTGCCAGCAGCTTTAGTCCAGGGAATATCGCGGATCAGCCCCAGCATTTT,CASSFSPGNIADQPQHF
.,13,.,TRBV18,TRBJ1-5,TGTGCCAGCTCACAGGGATCCGATCAGCCCCAGCATTTT,CASSQGSDQPQHF
.,11,.,TRBV19,TRBJ1-2,TGTGCCAGTAGTATTGGGAGCGGCTACACCTTC,CASSIGSGYTF
.,19,.,TRBV3-1/TRBV3-2,TRBJ1-4,TGTGCCAGCAGCCAAGATGGTTTAAAGACACTAATAGATGGTGAAAAACTGTTTTTT,CASSQDGLKTLIDGEKLFF
.,15,.,TRBV6-5,TRBJ2-1,TGTGCCAGCAGCCCGGGGCGCGGGACATACAATGAGCAGTTCTTC,CASSPGRGTYNEQFF
.,17,.,TRBV11-2,TRBJ2-5,TGTGCCAGCAGGGCCCGGGTAACAGCCCGAGGAAAAGAGACCCAGTACTTC,CASRARVTARGKETQYF
once,13,.,TRBV28,TRBJ1-5,TGTGCCAGCAAAATGGGTAGCAATCAGCCCCAGCATTTT,CASKMGSNQPQHF
.,15,.,TRBV5-8,TRBJ2-3,TGTGCCAGCAGCTTGGGGACAACGACCACAGATACGCAGTATTTT,CASSLGTTTTDTQYF